Shown below are 32 T cell receptor beta chains from a single sample sequenced in a study of T cells in Graves' hyperthyroidism and ophthalmopathy. RNA transcripts gave rise to amplified TCR beta CDR3 regions. When the TCR CDR3 underwent first-round RT-PCR, the HTBI primer set was used. In TCRdb, the multiplex PCR reads were re-called with MiXCR into one record per CDR3 protein. Among hundreds of thousands of distinct CDR3 sequences listed, around 42% were seen once. The sequencing input was peripheral blood or thyroid tissue (not recorded which). These TCRs come from a woman under 30 with Graves' hyperthyroidism.

In its sample, this clonotype was seen a few times. The gene calls are TRBV20-1 and TRBJ2-2; tentatively, D is TRBD2 (5 bases). CDR3 length equals 15 residues. CDR1 DFQATT and CDR2 SNEGSKA come from the germline V gene (reference sequence). The germline V and J ends were trimmed by 5 bases and 1 base, with 14 bases remaining between them. The CDR3 region is CSAARGLGNTGELFF. The CDR3 DNA sequence: TGCAGTGCTGCCCGGGGTCTAGGGAACACCGGGGAGCTGTTTTTT.

Ten or more counts support this clonotype. The genes are TRBV7-2 and TRBJ1-2, with D uncertain. Between the trimmed V and J ends, which lost 1 base and 0 bases, there was a span of 12 bases. CDR3 length: 16 amino acids. Germline-derived CDR1 and CDR2 are SGHTA and FQGNSA. The CDR3 coding sequence is TGTGCCAGCAGCTTAGGTTTCAGCCACGCTAACTATGGCTACACCTTC. This encodes CASSLGFSHANYGYTF. Using reference TRBV7-2 and TRBJ1-2 for the parts outside the CDR3, the full variable domain is GAGVSQSPSNKVTEKGKDVELRCDPISGHTALYWYRQSLGQGLEFLIYFQGNSAPDKSGLPSDRFSAERTGGSVSTLTIQRTQQEDSAVYLCASSLGFSHANYGYTFGSGTRLTVV.

In this sample, this clonotype turned up many times. J is TRBJ2-6 and V is TRBV10-3; TRBD2 might be the D (6 bases). With 6 bases removed from V and 0 bases from J, the gap between germline ends came to 12 bases. The CDR3 totals 16 residues. Germline-derived CDR1 and CDR2 are ENHRY and SYGVKD. This chain's CDR3 is CAISAGNPSGANVLTF. CDR3 DNA sequence: TGTGCCATCAGCGCGGGAAATCCCTCTGGGGCCAACGTCCTGACTTTC.

The chain is built from TRBV29-1 and TRBJ1-4, with unresolved D. The length of the CDR3 is 15 residues. The germline CDR1 and CDR2 sequences are SQVTM and ANQGSEA. With 8 bases removed from V and 0 bases from J, the gap between germline ends came to 16 bases. CDR3 region: CSLGADGSTNEKLFF. CDR3 bases: TGCAGCTTGGGAGCCGACGGGTCAACTAATGAAAAACTGTTTTTT.

At least ten counts were recorded for this clonotype. The V gene is TRBV19, the J gene TRBJ1-3; no definite D call. The germline V gene has CDR1 LNHDA and CDR2 SQIVND (reference sequence). With 10 bases removed from V and 2 bases from J, the gap between germline ends came to 15 bases. This CDR3 comprises 14 residues. In DNA, the CDR3 is TGTGCCATTATCTTGTCGGCGCCTGGAAACACCATATATTTT. It yields the protein CAIILSAPGNTIYF.

Regarding this clonotype: This clone may be a read error of a much larger clone one base away. The chain has TRBV7-8 and TRBJ2-7, with 7 bases aligning to TRBD1. Germline-derived CDR1 and CDR2 are SGHVS and FQNEAQ. The CDR3 has 14 amino acids. The CDR3 loop is CASSLWDSSYEQCF. The CDR3 coding sequence is TGTGCCAGCAGCTTATGGGACAGTTCCTACGAGCAGTGCTTC.

The chain recombines TRBV12-3 or TRBV12-4 with TRBJ1-1, with TRBD1 matching 7 bases. The J segment lost 0 bases and the V segment lost 8 bases, leaving 12 bases of the junction unmatched. The CDR3 loop spans 16 amino acids. The CDR3 nucleotides are TGTGCCAGCTCACCCCGACAGGGACGCATGAACACTGAAGCTTTCTTT. It specifies CASSPRQGRMNTEAFF.

Ten or more counts support this clonotype. The gene calls are TRBV7-3 and TRBJ1-2; the D is unclear. The CDR3 loop spans 13 amino acids. Germline V gene lookup returns CDR1 SGHTA and CDR2 FQGTGA. V shed 0 bases and J shed 6 bases, with 8 bases lying between them. The CDR3 reads CASSLTGFDGYTF. The CDR3 nucleotides read TGTGCCAGCAGCTTAACAGGTTTCGATGGCTACACCTTC.

This clonotype appeared a few times. The V gene is TRBV6-5, the J gene TRBJ1-1; D gene uncertain. Trimming left V 7 bases short and J 8 bases short, with 17 bases between. CDR3 length: 13 residues. CDR1 is MNHEY and CDR2 is SVGAGI in the germline V gene. The CDR3 DNA reads TGTGCCAGCACTTCCCAAAGTCTACCGGAAGCTTTCTTT. Its protein product is CASTSQSLPEAFF.

This clonotype was detected ten times or more. This rearrangement joins TRBV2 to TRBJ1-5; possibly TRBD1 for D (5 bases). Deletions cut 3 bases from V and 2 bases from J, with 11 bases between. Germline V gives CDR1 SNHLY, CDR2 FYNNEI. CDR3 length: 15 amino acids. CDR3 coding DNA: TGTGCCAGCAGTGATGAGGGAGGGGGCAATCAGCCCCAGCATTTT. As protein: CASSDEGGGNQPQHF.

V and J are TRBV29-1 and TRBJ1-2, with TRBD1 matching 8 bases. Germline V gives CDR1 SQVTM, CDR2 ANQGSEA. The CDR3 is 15 amino acids. V lost 7 bases and J lost 1; bases outside the gene matches: 11. The CDR3 DNA follows: TGCAGCGAGGGGGACAGGCAAAGCATTAACTATGGCTACACCTTC. Amino acids: CSEGDRQSINYGYTF.

This clonotype was recorded at least ten times. The chain combines TRBV12-3 or TRBV12-4 with TRBJ2-5, with a tentative D call TRBD2 (6 bases). Trimming stripped 2 bases from V and 5 bases from J, with 9 bases between. The CDR3 runs to 13 residues. The CDR3 is CASSLLGGETQYF. The DNA of the CDR3 is TGTGCCAGCAGTTTACTTGGGGGGGAGACCCAGTACTTC.

Of note for this clonotype: This likely comes from a read error, as the CDR3 has no conserved phenylalanine or tryptophan at its end. The chain recombines TRBV9 with TRBJ1-1, with unresolved D. With 4 bases removed from V and 0 bases from J, the gap between germline ends came to 13 bases. CDR3 length equals 15 residues. Germline V CDR1 and CDR2: SGDLS, YYNGEE. CDR3 sequence: CASSYGGALNTEAFS. CDR3 coding DNA: TGTGCCAGCAGCTACGGAGGTGCGTTGAACACTGAAGCTTTCTCT.

The chain uses TRBV19 and TRBJ2-7, with 9 bases matching TRBD2. Germline lookup yields CDR1 LNHDA and CDR2 SQIVND (reference sequence). V was pared by 1 base and J by 6 bases, with 4 bases of the junction left unmatched. This CDR3 contains 14 residues. This chain's CDR3 is CASSIVAGEPEQYF. The CDR3 coding sequence is TGTGCCAGTAGTATAGTAGCGGGAGAACCCGAGCAGTACTTC.

Concerning this clonotype itself: A read error may account for a junction end that differs from germline. This chain links TRBV11-2 with TRBJ1-4; D gene unclear. The CDR3 is 15 amino acids. Germline V gene lookup returns CDR1 SGHAT and CDR2 FQNNGV. The CDR3 nucleotides read TGCGCCAGCAGCCAAGAACGCAGGTTTAATGAAAAACTGTTTTTT. Translated: CASSQERRFNEKLFF.

This clonotype was observed a few times. The V call is TRBV5-1, the J call TRBJ1-2; D perhaps matches TRBD1 (6 bases). This CDR3 comprises 15 residues. From germline, CDR1 is SGHRS and CDR2 YFSETQ. Trimming shortened V by 0 bases and J by 0 bases, and 9 bases separated the two germline ends. This chain's CDR3 is CASSLADSSNYGYTF. CDR3 bases: TGCGCCAGCAGCTTGGCGGACAGTTCTAACTATGGCTACACCTTC.

Points on this clonotype: One base away lies a much larger clone, so this may be a sequencing read error. The rearrangement links TRBV2 to TRBJ2-5; no clear D gene. Germline-derived CDR1 and CDR2 are SNHLY and FYNNEI. The CDR3 is 16 residues long. CDR3 nucleotide sequence: TGTGCCATCAGTGAGTCTATAGGCAGGCGGCAAGAGACCCAGTACTTC. As protein: CAISESIGRRQETQYF.

This clonotype was picked up many times. Here the CDR3 reads CASRTRGLAAYEQYF. In DNA, the CDR3 is TGTGCCAGCAGGACGCGGGGACTAGCGGCCTACGAGCAGTACTTC. This chain links TRBV2 with TRBJ2-7; 11 bases agree with TRBD2. Germline CDR1 and CDR2: SNHLY and FYNNEI. The V gene end was trimmed by 6 bases and the J gene end by 2 bases; junction bases not matched to a gene: 6. The CDR3 is made up of 15 amino acids.

As to this clonotype: A read error may produce the germline difference seen at one junction end. This chain joins TRBV7-9 and TRBJ2-7; tentatively, D is TRBD1 or TRBD2 (5 bases each). This CDR3 region has 13 residues. CDR1 and CDR2 (germline): SEHNR, FQNEAQ (reference sequence). CDR3: CASSHPGPYEQYF. CDR3 nucleotide sequence: TGCGCCAGCAGCCATCCGGGACCCTACGAGCAGTACTTC.

This clonotype was seen a handful of times. The rearrangement joins TRBV2 to TRBJ2-7, with D perhaps matching TRBD2 (5 bases). V lost 6 bases, J lost 2 bases, and 14 bases lay in between. Per germline, CDR1 SNHLY and CDR2 FYNNEI. This CDR3 is 14 amino acids long. The CDR3 DNA follows: TGTGCCAGCAGCTTGGAACTAGGTACCTACGAGCAGTACTTC. Amino acid sequence: CASSLELGTYEQYF.

This clonotype was detected only a few times. The genes are TRBV20-1 and TRBJ1-6; D not certain. This CDR3 has 15 amino acids. Trimming removed 3 bases from V and 7 bases from J, with 16 bases in between. Germline lookup yields CDR1 DFQATT and CDR2 SNEGSKA (reference sequence). CDR3 amino acids: CSARFQTLTNSPLHF. The CDR3 DNA is TGCAGTGCTAGGTTTCAGACACTCACAAATTCACCCCTCCACTTT.

The chain uses TRBV9 and TRBJ2-7, with 8 bases that match TRBD1. CDR1 and CDR2 from the germline V gene are SGDLS and YYNGEE. This CDR3 comprises 13 residues. Germline trimming cut 5 bases from V and 4 bases from J; bases unmatched to any gene: 5. DNA of the CDR3: TGTGCCAGCAGAGGACAGGGAATATACGAGCAGTACTTC. This translates into CASRGQGIYEQYF. Full variable domain (missing parts from reference TRBV9 and TRBJ2-7): DSGVTQTPKHLITATGQRVTLRCSPRSGDLSVYWYQQSLDQGLQFLIQYYNGEERAKGNILERFSAQQFPDLHSELNLSSLELGDSALYFCASRGQGIYEQYFGPGTRLTVT.

The CDR3 spells CASSPDPNKNEKLFF. In nucleotides, the CDR3 is TGTGCCAGCTCACCAGATCCCAACAAAAATGAAAAACTGTTTTTT. The J gene is TRBJ1-4, the V gene TRBV25-1; no reliable D call. Trimming shortened V by 8 bases and J by 5 bases, and 18 bases separated the two germline ends. The CDR3 runs 15 residues. The germline V gene has CDR1 MGHDK and CDR2 SYGVNS. The full variable domain, in which reference TRBV25-1 and TRBJ1-4 provide the parts outside the CDR3, is EADIYQTPRYLVIGTGKKITLECSQTMGHDKMYWYQQDPGMELHLIHYSYGVNSTEKGDLSSESTVSRIRTEHFPLTLESARPSHTSQYLCASSPDPNKNEKLFFGSGTQLSVL.

This clonotype was observed a handful of times. The CDR3 protein is CASSLDWTGDYGYTF. CDR3 nucleotides: TGTGCCAGCAGCTTGGACTGGACAGGGGACTATGGCTACACCTTC. This chain uses TRBV7-3 with TRBJ1-2; 9 nucleotides match TRBD1. V was pared by 3 bases and J by 3 bases, with 5 bases of the junction left unmatched. The CDR3 loop spans 15 amino acids. The germline gives CDR1 SGHTA, CDR2 FQGTGA.

The chain is built from TRBV20-1 and TRBJ1-1, with D maybe TRBD1 (5 bases). Per germline, CDR1 DFQATT and CDR2 SNEGSKA (reference sequence). The CDR3 loop spans 15 amino acids. V lost 5 bases, J lost 4 bases, and 20 bases lay in between. The CDR3 nucleotides are TGCAGTGCTGGTCCCCCATTAGGGGTTGGCACTGAAGCTTTCTTT. This codes for CSAGPPLGVGTEAFF.

Turning to this clonotype: An end of the junction does not agree with germline; a read error may underlie this. V and J are TRBV10-3 and TRBJ1-5; D possibly corresponds to TRBD1 (6 bases). Germline lookup yields CDR1 ENHRY and CDR2 SYGVKD. The CDR3 is made up of 14 amino acids. CDR3 in amino acids: CASSARDNNQPQHF. DNA of the CDR3: TGTGCCAGCAGTGCCCGGGACAACAATCAGCCCCAGCATTTT.

This CDR3 reads CASSLEGVADEQYF. The DNA for the CDR3 is TGTGCCAGCAGCTTAGAGGGTGTCGCCGACGAGCAGTACTTC. The rearrangement uses TRBV7-9 and TRBJ2-7; D uncertain. This CDR3 has 14 amino acids. Germline assignment: CDR1 SEHNR and CDR2 FQNEAQ (reference sequence). V was trimmed by 1 base and J by 5 bases, leaving 12 bases between them. Full variable domain (missing parts from reference TRBV7-9 and TRBJ2-7): DTGVSQNPRHKITKRGQNVTFRCDPISEHNRLYWYRQTLGQGPEFLTYFQNEAQLEKSRLLSDRFSAERPKGSFSTLEIQRTEQGDSAMYLCASSLEGVADEQYFGPGTRLTVT.

This rearrangement joins TRBV6-1 to TRBJ2-6; possibly TRBD2 for D (6 bases). CDR1 and CDR2 (germline): MNHNS, SASEGT. Trimming removed 7 bases at V and 0 bases at J, with 31 bases between. The CDR3 loop spans 22 amino acids. CDR3 region: CASKRGKVDTGEINSGANVLTF. The CDR3 region has the DNA TGTGCCAGCAAACGGGGGAAGGTGGACACCGGGGAGATCAACTCTGGGGCCAACGTCCTGACTTTC.

Here the CDR3 DNA reads TGTGCCAGCAGCCCAGGGGGAGGGGGCGACTATGGCTACACCTTC. This encodes CASSPGGGGDYGYTF. The rearrangement uses TRBV9 and TRBJ1-2; 7 bases agree with TRBD1. From germline, CDR1 is SGDLS and CDR2 YYNGEE. The length of the CDR3 is 15 residues. J lost 3 bases, V lost 4 bases, and 9 bases had no gene match.

This clonotype was seen at least ten times. V is TRBV2 and J is TRBJ1-5; perhaps TRBD1 as D (6 bases). This CDR3 has 16 residues. Deletions cut 5 bases from V and 0 bases from J, with 14 bases between. Germline assignment: CDR1 SNHLY and CDR2 FYNNEI. CDR3 in DNA: TGTGCCAGCAGTCATTATTCCAGGGGTAGCAATCAGCCCCAGCATTTT. Protein product: CASSHYSRGSNQPQHF.

The chain carries TRBV19 and TRBJ1-2; unclear D gene. Germline V gene data show CDR1 as LNHDA and CDR2 as SQIVND (reference sequence). The V and J ends lost 6 bases and 8 bases respectively, with 13 bases between them. CDR3 size: 12 residues. The CDR3 DNA sequence: TGTGCCAGTAGGACCGGGCGGCGAGGCTACACCTTC. It is translated as CASRTGRRGYTF. The full variable domain, with the rest looked up from reference TRBV19 and TRBJ1-2, is DGGITQSPKYLFRKEGQNVTLSCEQNLNHDAMYWYRQDPGQGLRLIYYSQIVNDFQKGDIAEGYSVSREKKESFPLTVTSAQKNPTAFYLCASRTGRRGYTFGSGTRLTVV.

This clonotype came up a few times. V gene TRBV15 combines with J gene TRBJ2-5; D is uncertain. The CDR3 has 14 residues. Germline CDR1 LNHNV, CDR2 YYDKDF (reference sequence). V was clipped by 0 bases and J by 2 bases, with 7 bases between them. CDR3 amino acids: CATSRDWQQETQYF. CDR3 DNA sequence: TGTGCCACCAGCAGAGACTGGCAGCAAGAGACCCAGTACTTC.